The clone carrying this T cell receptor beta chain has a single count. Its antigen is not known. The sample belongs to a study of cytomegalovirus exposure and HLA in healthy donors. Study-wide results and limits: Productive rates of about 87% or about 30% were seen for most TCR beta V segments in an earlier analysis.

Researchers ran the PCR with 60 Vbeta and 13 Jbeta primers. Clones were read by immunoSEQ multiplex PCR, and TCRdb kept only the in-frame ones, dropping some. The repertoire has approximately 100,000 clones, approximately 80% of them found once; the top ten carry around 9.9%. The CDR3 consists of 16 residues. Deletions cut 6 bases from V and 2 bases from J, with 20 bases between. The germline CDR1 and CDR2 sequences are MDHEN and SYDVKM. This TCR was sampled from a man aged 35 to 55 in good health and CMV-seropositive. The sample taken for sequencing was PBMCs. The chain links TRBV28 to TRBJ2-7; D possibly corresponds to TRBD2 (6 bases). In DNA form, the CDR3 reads TGTGCCAGCAGAACCCCAGCAAGCGGGTACACCTACGAGCAGTACTTC. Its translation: CASRTPASGYTYEQYF.